This T cell receptor beta chain was captured by sequencing in a study of blood T cell repertoires in COVID-19. Across the whole study: The study drew acute and convalescent COVID-19 samples from the United States, Italy and Spain.

The CDR3 length is 13 residues. Germline CDR1 is MDHEN and CDR2 is SYDVKM. The V end lost 7 bases, the J end lost 7 bases, and 16 bases lay between the germline ends. TCRdb's table, derived via immunoSEQ multiplex PCR, lists solely in-frame clones and lacks some. The sample holds about 68,000 clones, 70% to 90% seen once. The clonotype was recovered from a woman between 50 and 59 years old with COVID-19, enrolled during active disease. The specimen sequenced was peripheral blood. The chain carries TRBV28 and TRBJ1-2; D may be TRBD1 (6 bases). CDR3 DNA: TGTGCCAGCATGCGGACAGCCCTTCCTGGCTACACCTTC. Its translation is CASMRTALPGYTF.